This T cell receptor beta chain was sequenced in a study of T cells in localized non-small cell lung cancer. Germline loops: CDR1 SGHTA, CDR2 FQGTGA. CDR3 length: 15 amino acids. The V and J ends lost 5 bases and 2 bases respectively, with 10 bases between them. Repertoires were generated with immunoSEQ multiplex PCR, while TCRdb's copy carries only in-frame clones and drops some. The sample contains around 41,000 clones, 65% to 90% of which appear only once. This clone was seen a single time. Sequencing was performed on PBMCs, taken before any cancer treatment. The chain couples TRBV7-3 to TRBJ2-6; D gene unclear. The TCR originated in a man aged 35 to 69 with stage II lung adenocarcinoma. Here the CDR3 DNA reads TGTGCCAGCAGCCCACAGTTGGCTGGGGCCAACGTCCTGACTTTC. Translation gives CASSPQLAGANVLTF.